This section outlines one TCR beta chain sequence together with its context. CDR1 and CDR2 (germline): SGDLS, YYNGEE. The CDR3 loop spans 15 amino acids. Trimming pared 2 bases from V and 2 bases from J, leaving 14 bases between. Method: immunoSEQ multiplex PCR; TCRdb's copy keeps in-frame clones and lacks some. The sample includes approximately 490,000 clones, about 80% of them seen just once. This sample stems from a study of shared T cell receptors in the human thymus. The same specimen was also included in a second study, on human thymus T cells. In that study: Corrective heart surgery yielded the resections from which the thymus tissue came. Related research described thymic repertoires that were highly overlapping among unrelated individuals.

This TCR was sampled from a boy under three years old with a congenital heart defect. J is TRBJ2-7 and V is TRBV9; TRBD1 is a possible D gene (6 bases). Sequenced material: thymocytes. CDR3 sequence: CASSVGAAGAYEQYF. CDR3 sequence (DNA): TGTGCCAGCAGCGTGGGGGCGGCAGGGGCCTACGAGCAGTACTTC.